This T cell receptor beta chain was recovered during a study of technical replicates of blood from several donors. Measured with immunoSEQ multiplex PCR; TCRdb has only the in-frame clones, and not every one. The sample holds 60,000 to 90,000 clones, approximately 92% seen once. CDR3 length: 16 amino acids. V was pared by 3 bases and J by 2 bases, with 7 bases of the junction left unmatched. Germline CDR1 reads SEHNR; CDR2 reads FQNEAQ (reference sequence). This TCR derives from a human donor in good health. V and J are TRBV7-9 and TRBJ2-3; TRBD2 agrees at 8 bases. Sequencing was done on a sample of T cells isolated from PBMCs. Here the CDR3 reads CASSFRGAGATDTQYF. The CDR3 DNA reads TGTGCCAGCAGCTTTCGGGGAGCGGGAGCCACAGATACGCAGTATTTT.